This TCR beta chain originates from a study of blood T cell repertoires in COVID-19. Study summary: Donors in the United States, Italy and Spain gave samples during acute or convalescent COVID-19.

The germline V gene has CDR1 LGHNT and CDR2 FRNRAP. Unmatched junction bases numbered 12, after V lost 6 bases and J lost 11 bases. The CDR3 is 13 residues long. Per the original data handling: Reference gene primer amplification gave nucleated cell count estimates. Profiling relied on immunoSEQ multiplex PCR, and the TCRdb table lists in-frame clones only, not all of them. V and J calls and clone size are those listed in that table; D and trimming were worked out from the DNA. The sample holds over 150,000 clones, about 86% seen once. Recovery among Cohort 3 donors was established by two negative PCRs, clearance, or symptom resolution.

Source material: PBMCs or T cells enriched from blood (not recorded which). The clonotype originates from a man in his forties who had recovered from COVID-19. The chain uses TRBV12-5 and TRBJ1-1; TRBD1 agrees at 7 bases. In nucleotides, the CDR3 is TGTGCTAGTGGGATCTCAGGGGGAGATAAGGCTTTCTTT. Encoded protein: CASGISGGDKAFF.